The 22 T cell receptor beta chains below come from one sample, sequenced in a study of T cell repertoires in cytomegalovirus infection. Via MiXCR, TCRdb re-called the reads, giving one row per CDR3 protein. The sample lists around 300,000 distinct CDR3 sequences; roughly 25% were seen once. The sequencing sample was made of PBMCs. These receptors all stem from a human donor in good health (CMV status not recorded). Some clones in this sample may be carry-over from other donors' samples.

This clonotype has a count of ten or more. J is TRBJ2-1 and V is TRBV6-2 or TRBV6-3; a weak D match, TRBD2 (6 bases). Germline CDR1 reads MNHEY; CDR2 reads SVGEGT. V lost 6 bases to trimming and J lost 8 bases, with 17 bases between them. The CDR3 contains 14 residues. The CDR3: CASSNQRLGDEQFF. The CDR3 nucleotides read TGTGCCAGCAGCAACCAGAGACTAGGCGATGAGCAGTTCTTC.

In its sample, this clonotype was seen many times. V gene TRBV7-2 combines with J gene TRBJ2-5, with 7 positions matching TRBD2. The V gene end was trimmed by 6 bases and the J gene end by 7 bases; junction bases not matched to a gene: 14. This CDR3 contains 15 residues. Germline V gene lookup returns CDR1 SGHTA and CDR2 FQGNSA. CDR3 residues: CASSLGGRARGTQYF. For the CDR3, the DNA is TGTGCCAGCAGTCTTGGGGGGAGGGCCCGGGGGACCCAGTACTTC.

This chain uses TRBV29-1 with TRBJ2-3; D is ambiguous. CDR3 size: 13 residues. V was shortened by 3 bases and J by 2 bases, with 9 bases between the two germline ends. Looked up from germline, CDR1 is SQVTM and CDR2 is ANQGSEA. The CDR3 protein is CSVEEPHTDTQYF. The CDR3 nucleotides are TGCAGCGTTGAGGAACCACACACAGATACGCAGTATTTT.

This clonotype was observed many times. The V and J genes are TRBV7-2 and TRBJ1-2; no clear D gene. There are 12 residues in the CDR3. CDR1 SGHTA and CDR2 FQGNSA come from the germline V gene. Trimming pared 1 base from V and 5 bases from J, leaving 5 bases between. The CDR3: CASSLEQYGYTF. As DNA, the CDR3 is TGTGCCAGCAGCTTAGAGCAGTATGGCTACACCTTC.

The chain recombines TRBV2 with TRBJ1-2; 9 positions agree with TRBD1. The length of the CDR3 is 15 residues. The germline CDR1 and CDR2 sequences are SNHLY and FYNNEI. V shed 7 bases and J 2 bases; nucleotides not matched to a gene: 8. The CDR3 sequence: CASTRTGDGNYGYTF. Here the CDR3 DNA reads TGTGCCAGCACTAGGACAGGGGACGGGAACTATGGCTACACCTTC.

This clonotype occurred a few times. This chain links TRBV28 with TRBJ1-6; a weak D match, TRBD1 (6 bases). Trimming left V 5 bases short and J 6 bases short, with 17 bases between. CDR1 MDHEN and CDR2 SYDVKM come from the germline V gene. This CDR3 has 16 residues. The CDR3 loop reads CASSPQGRFLNSPLHF. The DNA of the CDR3 is TGTGCCAGCAGTCCTCAGGGGCGCTTCCTTAATTCACCCCTCCACTTT.

This clonotype has a handful of counts. At one boundary the junction diverges from the germline segment, which might be a read error. The chain carries TRBV27 and TRBJ2-1; TRBD2 matches at 10 bases. This CDR3 region has 16 residues. Germline-derived CDR1 and CDR2 are MNHEY and SMNVEV (reference sequence). The CDR3 DNA sequence: TGTGCCAGCAGCTTATCTAGCGGGAGCACCTACAATGAGCAGTTCTTC. Translation: CASSLSSGSTYNEQFF.

This clonotype was counted at least ten times. The rearrangement uses TRBV7-2 and TRBJ2-7; TRBD2 matches at 8 bases. Per the germline V gene, CDR1 is SGHTA and CDR2 is FQGNSA. The V segment lost 5 bases and the J segment 3 bases; nucleotides outside the gene matches: 12. This CDR3 comprises 16 residues. The CDR3 region is CASSGGSSGVLYEQYF. The CDR3, as DNA: TGTGCCAGCAGCGGAGGGAGTAGCGGGGTACTCTACGAGCAGTACTTC.

This clonotype showed up many times. The chain combines TRBV12-3 or TRBV12-4 with TRBJ1-1; tentative D call: TRBD1 (5 bases). The CDR3 has 15 amino acids. Trimming took off 2 bases at V and 0 bases at J, with 10 bases between the two ends. CDR3 protein: CASSLWDGLNTEAFF. CDR3 sequence (DNA): TGTGCCAGCAGTTTATGGGACGGATTGAACACTGAAGCTTTCTTT.

The chain couples TRBV20-1 to TRBJ2-7; maybe TRBD2 (5 bases). The ends were cut back, 3 bases at V and 3 bases at J, with 9 bases in the middle. The CDR3 totals 12 residues. Germline assignment: CDR1 DFQATT and CDR2 SNEGSKA (reference sequence). The CDR3 DNA reads TGCAGTGCTAGGGGAGCGGTCTACGAGCAGTACTTC. The encoded protein is CSARGAVYEQYF.

This clonotype has only one observation. A much larger clonotype is one base distant, so this may be a read error. The rearrangement uses TRBV10-3 and TRBJ2-7; D is tentatively TRBD1 or TRBD2 (6 bases each). CDR3 size: 14 residues. V lost 4 bases and J 3 bases, leaving 13 bases between the germline ends. CDR1 is ENHRY, CDR2 SYGVKD, per germline. The CDR3 region is CAISASRGDYEQYF. As DNA, the CDR3 is TGTGCCATCAGTGCGTCGAGGGGGGACTACGAGCAGTACTTC.

This clonotype occurred a few times. The rearrangement links TRBV7-9 to TRBJ2-5; D remains ambiguous. V gave up 1 base and J gave up 1 base, with 7 bases separating them. Germline V gene data show CDR1 as SEHNR and CDR2 as FQNEAQ (reference sequence). This CDR3 has 14 amino acids. The CDR3 DNA follows: TGTGCCAGCAGCTTAGGGTCAGTCCAAGAGACCCAGTACTTC. Encoded protein: CASSLGSVQETQYF.

The rearrangement uses TRBV20-1 and TRBJ2-4, with TRBD1 matching 12 bases. Trimming took 2 bases from V and 2 from J; bases not matched to a gene: 13. The CDR3 is made up of 19 amino acids. Germline-derived CDR1 and CDR2 are DFQATT and SNEGSKA (reference sequence). CDR3 region: CSARPPGQGARLSKNIQYF. The CDR3 coding sequence is TGCAGTGCTAGACCCCCGGGACAGGGGGCCCGTCTTTCCAAAAACATTCAGTACTTC.

This clonotype was observed a handful of times. The V and J genes are TRBV2 and TRBJ2-4, with TRBD2 matching over 9 bases. The junction had 5 bases not matched to a gene; V was cut back by 3 bases and J by 8 bases. The CDR3 has 14 amino acids. Germline V gene lookup returns CDR1 SNHLY and CDR2 FYNNEI. The CDR3 protein is CASSEGTSIYIQYF. CDR3 in DNA: TGTGCCAGCAGTGAGGGGACTAGCATCTACATTCAGTACTTC.

The CDR3 sequence: CASSLLWDTEAFF. Written as DNA, the CDR3 is TGTGCCAGCAGTCTTCTTTGGGACACTGAAGCTTTCTTT. V gene TRBV14 combines with J gene TRBJ1-1; D not resolved. Per germline, CDR1 SGHDN and CDR2 FVKESK. Trimming removed 6 bases at V and 3 bases at J, with 11 bases between. CDR3 length: 13 residues.

This clonotype was picked up a small number of times. The chain carries TRBV11-2 and TRBJ2-3, with 8 bases aligning to TRBD2. CDR1 is SGHAT and CDR2 is FQNNGV in the germline V gene. The V and J ends lost 4 bases and 6 bases, in that order; junction bases with no gene match: 3. This CDR3 spans 13 amino acids. The CDR3 DNA reads as TGTGCCAGCAGCTCCGGGGGGGTGGATACGCAGTATTTT. This translates into CASSSGGVDTQYF.

This clonotype showed up just a few times. The rearrangement joins TRBV28 to TRBJ1-6, with D possibly being TRBD1 (5 bases). Trimming stripped 2 bases from V and 14 bases from J, with 7 bases between. Per germline, CDR1 MDHEN and CDR2 SYDVKM. CDR3 length: 11 residues. CDR3 residues: CASSLQGTLHF. DNA for the CDR3: TGTGCCAGCAGTTTACAGGGTACCCTCCACTTT.

There are a few counts of this clonotype. V is TRBV20-1 and J is TRBJ1-2; no reliable D call. This CDR3 region has 14 residues. Trimming cost V 4 bases and J 0 bases, with 12 bases left between them. CDR1 and CDR2 (germline): DFQATT, SNEGSKA (reference sequence). CDR3 sequence: CSAIILGPNYGYTF. DNA of the CDR3: TGCAGTGCTATCATTTTAGGACCTAACTATGGCTACACCTTC.

At least ten counts were recorded for this clonotype. The chain has TRBV7-2 and TRBJ1-1; D perhaps matches TRBD1 (6 bases). V was cut by 5 bases and J by 1 base, with 11 bases left in between. Germline lookup yields CDR1 SGHTA and CDR2 FQGNSA. The CDR3 is made up of 14 amino acids. In nucleotides, the CDR3 is TGTGCCAGCAGCCCTATGACAGGGAACACTGAAGCTTTCTTT. Translation: CASSPMTGNTEAFF.

This clonotype was found many times. The rearrangement uses TRBV7-6 and TRBJ2-2; 7 bases map to TRBD1. CDR1 SGHVS and CDR2 FNYEAQ come from the germline V gene. Trimming cost V 5 bases and J 4 bases; bases outside gene matches: 7. The CDR3 runs 15 residues. The CDR3 DNA follows: TGTGCCAGCAGCATGACAGGGTTGGGCACCGGGGAGCTGTTTTTT. This sequence encodes CASSMTGLGTGELFF.

This clonotype was detected only a few times. This rearrangement joins TRBV27 to TRBJ1-2; D is undetermined. Germline assignment: CDR1 MNHEY and CDR2 SMNVEV (reference sequence). This CDR3 is built from 13 residues. Trimming pared 9 bases from V and 4 bases from J, leaving 15 bases between. The CDR3 reads CASSETPFYGYTF. The CDR3 nucleotides read TGTGCCAGTTCGGAGACACCCTTCTATGGCTACACCTTC.

This clonotype has a count of ten or more. The gene calls are TRBV7-2 and TRBJ2-3; TRBD2 matches at 9 bases. Trimming took 7 bases from V and 3 from J; bases not matched to a gene: 8. Per germline, CDR1 SGHTA and CDR2 FQGNSA. The CDR3 sequence is 15 residues long. The CDR3 reads CASMTGTSRTDTQYF. The CDR3 DNA sequence: TGTGCCAGCATGACCGGGACTAGCAGAACAGATACGCAGTATTTT.